This T cell receptor (beta chain) was sequenced for a study of blood T cell repertoires in COVID-19. Ages ranged from roughly 18 to 100 years, with residence in about two dozen US areas. The germline V gene encodes CDR1 SGHDN and CDR2 FVKESK. V gave up 1 base and J gave up 6 bases; unmatched junction bases: 6. This CDR3 region has 15 residues. TCRdb keeps only in-frame clones here, not all; method: immunoSEQ multiplex PCR. The data show around 230,000 clones, around four fifths seen once. The sample consisted of PBMCs or T cells enriched from blood (not recorded which). This TCR was sampled from a man aged 40-50 years who had recovered from COVID-19. The rearrangement uses TRBV14 and TRBJ2-7, with 10 bases fitting TRBD2. The CDR3: CASSQGASGRFEQYF. The CDR3 DNA sequence: TGTGCCAGCAGCCAAGGGGCTAGCGGGAGATTCGAGCAGTACTTC. Using reference TRBV14 and TRBJ2-7 for the parts outside the CDR3, the full variable domain is EAGVTQFPSHSVIEKGQTVTLRCDPISGHDNLYWYRRVMGKEIKFLLHFVKESKQDESGMPNNRFLAERTGGTYSTLKVQPAELEDSGVYFCASSQGASGRFEQYFGPGTRLTVT.